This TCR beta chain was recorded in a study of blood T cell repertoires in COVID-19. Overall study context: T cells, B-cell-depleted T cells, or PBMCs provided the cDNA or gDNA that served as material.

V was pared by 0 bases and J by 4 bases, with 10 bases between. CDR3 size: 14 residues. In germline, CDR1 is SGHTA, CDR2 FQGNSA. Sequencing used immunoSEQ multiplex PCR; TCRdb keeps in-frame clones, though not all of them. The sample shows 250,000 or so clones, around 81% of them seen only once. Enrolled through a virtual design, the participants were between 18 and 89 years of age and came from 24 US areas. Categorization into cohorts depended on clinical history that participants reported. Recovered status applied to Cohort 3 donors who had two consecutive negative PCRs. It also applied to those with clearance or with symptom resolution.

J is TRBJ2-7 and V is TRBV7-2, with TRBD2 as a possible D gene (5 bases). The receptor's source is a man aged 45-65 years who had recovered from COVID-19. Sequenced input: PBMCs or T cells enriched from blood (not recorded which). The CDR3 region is CASSLASRDYEQYF. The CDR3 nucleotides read TGTGCCAGCAGCTTAGCTAGTCGGGATTACGAGCAGTACTTC.